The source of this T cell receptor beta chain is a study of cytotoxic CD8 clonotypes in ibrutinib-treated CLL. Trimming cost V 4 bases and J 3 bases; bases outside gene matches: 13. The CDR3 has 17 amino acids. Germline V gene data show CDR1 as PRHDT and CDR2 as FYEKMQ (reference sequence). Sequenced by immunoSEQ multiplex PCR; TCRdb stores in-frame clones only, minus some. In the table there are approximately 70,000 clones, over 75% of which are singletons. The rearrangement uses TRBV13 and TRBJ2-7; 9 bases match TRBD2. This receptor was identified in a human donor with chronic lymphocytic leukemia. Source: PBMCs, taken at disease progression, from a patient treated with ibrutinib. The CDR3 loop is CASSSSVGTSWGYEQYF. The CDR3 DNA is TGTGCCAGCAGCTCCTCAGTCGGGACTAGCTGGGGCTACGAGCAGTACTTC.